This TCR beta chain was captured by sequencing in a study of T cells after yellow fever vaccination. Overall study: Preparation of the low-cell-number fractions used SMART-Seq v4 Ultra Low Input.

TCRdb re-called the 5' RACE reads with MiXCR, one entry per CDR3 protein. The sample has around 300,000 distinct CDR3 sequences; roughly 13% are singletons. Concerning this clonotype itself: What it binds is unknown.

The CDR3 totals 16 residues. Germline CDR1 is DFQATT and CDR2 is SNEGSKA (reference sequence). V was pared by 6 bases and J by 0 bases, with 6 bases of the junction left unmatched. Study-wide results and limits: Although the secondary response was weaker, it peaked faster, at day 5 versus 15.

This TCR was sampled from a man aged 30 to 39 who received the YFV17D yellow fever vaccine. V usage is TRBV20-1 and J usage is TRBJ2-3; 13 nucleotides match TRBD2. Here the sequenced sample was CD4+ T cells sorted from PBMCs, taken 45 days after the yellow fever booster vaccination. The CDR3 DNA sequence: TGCAGTGCCCAAGGACTAGCGGGGGTTAGCACAGATACGCAGTATTTT. It codes for CSAQGLAGVSTDTQYF.